The source of this TCR beta chain is a study of blood T cell repertoires in COVID-19. Background on the study: Samples of COVID-19 (acute and convalescent) were obtained from the United States, Italy and Spain. T cells, B-cell-depleted T cells, or PBMCs supplied cDNA or gDNA.

The table lists this clone with a count of one. The germline CDR1 and CDR2 sequences are SGHVT and SQSDAQ. The CDR3 extends over 18 amino acids. Trimming cost V 5 bases and J 2 bases; bases outside gene matches: 13. In the source study's methods: Estimation of nucleated cell counts was performed using reference gene primer amplification. Generated by immunoSEQ multiplex PCR, the TCRdb table keeps only in-frame clones and is missing some. V and J calls and clone size come straight from that table; D and trimming were deduced from the DNA. The sample has roughly 63,000 clones; around 80% are singletons.

J is TRBJ1-3 and V is TRBV7-4; 9 bases match TRBD1. The source of this sequence is a human donor in a cohort sampled during active COVID-19. The specimen sequenced was peripheral blood. CDR3 sequence (DNA): TGTGCCAGCAGCCCGGGGACAGGGTTTGGCAACGCTGGAAACACCATATATTTT. It specifies CASSPGTGFGNAGNTIYF. Based on the CDR3 plus reference TRBV7-4 and TRBJ1-3, the full variable domain is GAGVSQSPRYKVAKRGRDVALRCDSISGHVTLYWYRQTLGQGSEVLTYSQSDAQRDKSGRPSGRFSAERPERSVSTLKIQRTEQGDSAVYLCASSPGTGFGNAGNTIYFGEGSWLTVV.